Listed here are 7 T cell receptor beta chains from one sample, sequenced in a study of blood T cell repertoires in COVID-19. Sequenced by immunoSEQ multiplex PCR; TCRdb stores in-frame clones only, minus some. The data contain 250,000 or so clones, approximately 90% of them singletons. Sequencing input: PBMCs or T cells enriched from blood (not recorded which). These TCRs come from a woman aged 25 to 39 with acute COVID-19.

The chain employs TRBV27 and TRBJ1-2; a weak D match, TRBD1 (5 bases). The CDR3 consists of 15 residues. Trimming pared 4 bases from V and 3 bases from J, leaving 15 bases between. Germline values: CDR1 MNHEY, CDR2 SMNVEV (reference sequence). CDR3 in amino acids: CASSSTGQLDYGYTF. The CDR3 DNA follows: TGTGCCAGCAGTTCAACCGGACAACTTGACTATGGCTACACCTTC.

The chain employs TRBV9 and TRBJ2-2; the match to TRBD2 covers 9 bases. Trimming removed 4 bases from V and 1 base from J; junction bases left unmatched: 8. The CDR3 runs 17 residues. Looked up from germline, CDR1 is SGDLS and CDR2 is YYNGEE. The CDR3 is CASSPKGSGRNTGELFF. DNA for the CDR3: TGTGCCAGCAGCCCCAAGGGTAGCGGGAGGAACACCGGGGAGCTGTTTTTT.

This sequence joins TRBV18 and TRBJ1-1, with D perhaps TRBD1 (6 bases). Germline loops: CDR1 KGHSH, CDR2 LQKENI. The CDR3 extends over 13 amino acids. V was pared by 4 bases and J by 1 base, with 7 bases between. CDR3 region: CASSQGQNTEAFF. The CDR3 region has the DNA TGTGCCAGCTCACAGGGACAGAACACTGAAGCTTTCTTT.

The V and J genes are TRBV28 and TRBJ1-2; 8 nucleotides match TRBD1. Germline V gene data show CDR1 as MDHEN and CDR2 as SYDVKM. This CDR3 is built from 15 residues. V lost 6 bases and J lost 4; bases outside the gene matches: 10. The CDR3 sequence is CASSPGQAVFYGYTF. For the CDR3, the DNA is TGTGCCAGCAGCCCGGGACAGGCCGTATTCTATGGCTACACCTTC.

The chain combines TRBV7-9 with TRBJ1-6; TRBD1 agrees at 9 bases. Germline lookup yields CDR1 SEHNR and CDR2 FQNEAQ (reference sequence). CDR3 length: 13 amino acids. V trimming: 6 bases; J trimming: 8 bases; junction bases outside the gene matches: 2. The CDR3 sequence: CASSRQGDSPLHF. The DNA of the CDR3 is TGTGCCAGCAGTAGACAGGGGGATTCACCCCTCCACTTT. The full variable domain, in which reference TRBV7-9 and TRBJ1-6 provide the parts outside the CDR3, is DTGVSQNPRHKITKRGQNVTFRCDPISEHNRLYWYRQTLGQGPEFLTYFQNEAQLEKSRLLSDRFSAERPKGSFSTLEIQRTEQGDSAMYLCASSRQGDSPLHFGNGTRLTVT.

The V and J genes are TRBV5-4 and TRBJ2-1; TRBD1 might be the D (6 bases). This CDR3 has 16 amino acids. Trimming stripped 4 bases from V and 4 bases from J, with 18 bases between. The V gene's germline CDR1 is SGHNT and CDR2 YYREEE (reference sequence). The CDR3 DNA reads as TGTGCCAGCAGCCCGGGGTGGCAGGGGTTTTACAATGAGCAGTTCTTC. As protein: CASSPGWQGFYNEQFF.

The chain employs TRBV5-6 and TRBJ1-1; 7 bases map to TRBD1. Germline CDR1 and CDR2: SGHDT and YYEEEE. With 2 bases clipped from V and 3 bases from J, the junction kept 4 bases outside the gene matches. The CDR3 runs to 14 residues. The CDR3 loop reads CASSLQGPDTEAFF. The CDR3 bases are TGTGCCAGCAGCTTACAGGGGCCGGACACTGAAGCTTTCTTT.